This TCR beta chain was captured by sequencing in a study of T-cell reconstitution after alpha-beta-depleted transplantation in children. This clonotype was counted at least ten times. As yet, its antigen is unknown. The CDR3 is 14 residues long. The ends were cut back, 5 bases at V and 1 base at J, with 10 bases in the middle. Germline V gives CDR1 WSHSY, CDR2 SAAADI. Unique molecular identifiers featured in how the TCRbeta library was prepared. TCRdb independently ran MiXCR on the PCR reads; one entry per CDR3 protein. The data contain about 440,000 distinct CDR3 sequences, around two fifths of them singletons. The study's findings and limits: In patients about two months after transplant, alpha-beta T cells reportedly arose from several hundred expanded graft clones. From newly produced T cells came most of the T-cell counts and diversity one year after transplant.

The source of this sequence is a girl aged 2-9 years with aplastic anemia, due to receive a stem cell transplant. This chain connects TRBV10-2 to TRBJ2-3, with D perhaps matching TRBD2 (5 bases). The source material was PBMCs, sampled before TCRalphabeta/CD19-depleted stem cell transplant. CDR3 DNA sequence: TGCGCCAGCAGTCCGGTGGGAGGCACAGATACGCAGTATTTT. It encodes CASSPVGGTDTQYF.